Listed below are T cell receptor beta chains from one sample, sequenced in a study of OX40 agonist ivuxolimab in advanced cancers. Clones were sequenced by immunoSEQ multiplex PCR, and TCRdb holds only the in-frame ones, with some missing. This sample has roughly 70,000 clones, with approximately 90% found just once. The sample was CD4+ or CD8+ T cells sorted from blood, taken in a trial of the OX40 agonist ivuxolimab. The origin of the receptors is an adult with an advanced solid tumor such as melanoma, head and neck, liver or kidney cancer. CDR3s include the opening cysteine and the closing phenylalanine or tryptophan. Fields, in order: V gene, J gene, D gene, clone size, CDR3 protein, CDR3 DNA. A D gene is named only where the DNA matches it firmly. Part of the rows lack a size; the others show once, few, many or a class for expanded clones.

TRBV5-1	TRBJ1-5	-	once	CASSLVGGFGQPQHF	TGCGCCAGCAGCTTGGTCGGGGGGTTCGGTCAGCCCCAGCATTTT
TRBV19	TRBJ2-3	-	-	CASSIAASTDTQYF	TGTGCCAGTAGTATTGCGGCTAGCACAGATACGCAGTATTTT
TRBV10-3	TRBJ1-4	-	-	CAISATTNEKLFF	TGTGCCATCAGTGCCACAACTAATGAAAAACTGTTTTTT
TRBV5-4	TRBJ2-1	-	-	CASSPEILNEQFF	TGTGCCAGCAGTCCGGAGATATTGAATGAGCAGTTCTTC
TRBV30	TRBJ2-5	-	-	CAFRTEETQYF	TGTGCCTTTCGGACGGAAGAGACCCAGTACTTC
TRBV11-3	TRBJ2-7	-	once	CASSSLGAEQYF	TGTGCCAGCAGCTCTCTAGGGGCCGAGCAGTACTTC
TRBV6-5	TRBJ1-1	-	once	CASTGRRNTEAFF	TGTGCCAGCACCGGGAGGAGGAACACTGAAGCTTTCTTT
TRBV10-3	TRBJ1-2	TRBD1	once	CAMRDSRSPYGYTF	TGTGCCATGAGGGACAGCCGCTCTCCCTATGGCTACACCTTC
TRBV29-1	TRBJ1-4	TRBD1	-	CSAAPGQGLEKLFF	TGCAGCGCTGCCCCGGGACAGGGTCTAGAAAAACTGTTTTTT
TRBV5-4	TRBJ2-2	TRBD1	-	CASGPGTGNTGELFF	TGTGCCAGCGGCCCCGGGACAGGGAACACCGGGGAGCTGTTTTTT
TRBV2	TRBJ2-3	TRBD2	-	CASSPGLAHTDTQYF	TGTGCCAGCAGTCCGGGACTAGCGCACACAGATACGCAGTATTTT
TRBV5-4	TRBJ2-2	-	-	CASRPVVAGELFF	TGTGCCAGCAGACCCGTCGTGGCCGGGGAGCTGTTTTTT
TRBV27	TRBJ2-1	TRBD1	-	CASSLLPPGQAYNEQFF	TGTGCCAGCAGTTTACTCCCCCCCGGACAGGCATACAATGAGCAGTTCTTC
TRBV6-1	TRBJ2-4	-	once	CASSEKRAQAKNIQYF	TGTGCCAGCAGTGAAAAAAGGGCGCAGGCCAAAAACATTCAGTACTTC
TRBV28	TRBJ2-2	TRBD1	-	CANSHGTGDTGELFF	TGTGCCAACAGTCACGGGACAGGGGACACCGGGGAGCTGTTTTTT
TRBV5-1	TRBJ2-3	TRBD2	-	CASGLGGSAADTQYF	TGCGCCAGTGGTTTGGGCGGGAGTGCGGCAGATACGCAGTATTTT
TRBV19	TRBJ2-5	-	-	CASSPGIGGETQYF	TGTGCCAGTAGTCCAGGGATTGGGGGAGAGACCCAGTACTTC
TRBV7-8	TRBJ2-7	TRBD1	-	CASSPPLRTGGYEQYF	TGTGCCAGCAGCCCACCCCTAAGGACAGGGGGCTACGAGCAGTACTTC
TRBV15	TRBJ2-7	-	once	CATSIRGEQYF	TGTGCCACCAGCATCCGGGGCGAGCAGTACTTC
TRBV5-1	TRBJ2-7	TRBD1	-	CASSLAGTGMSYEQYF	TGCGCCAGCAGCTTGGCCGGGACAGGGATGTCCTACGAGCAGTACTTC
TRBV27	TRBJ2-5	-	-	CASRAAGGPGTQYF	TGTGCCAGCAGGGCTGCGGGTGGCCCGGGGACCCAGTACTTC
TRBV19	TRBJ1-2	-	-	CASSIWGKQLANYGYTF	TGTGCCAGTAGTATATGGGGTAAACAGTTAGCTAACTATGGCTACACCTTC
TRBV6-1	TRBJ2-7	TRBD2	-	CASSEGTSGKLGYEQYF	TGTGCCAGCAGTGAGGGGACTAGCGGGAAATTGGGCTACGAGCAGTACTTC
TRBV11-2	TRBJ1-1	-	-	CASSLEGTTSMNTEAFF	TGTGCCAGCAGCTTAGAGGGTACGACATCGATGAACACTGAAGCTTTCTTT
TRBV28	TRBJ2-5	TRBD2	-	CASSLGGRAQGQYF	TGTGCCAGCAGTTTGGGCGGGAGGGCCCAGGGCCAGTACTTC
TRBV30	TRBJ1-2	-	-	CAWSPGGSYTF	TGTGCCTGGAGCCCGGGTGGGAGCTACACCTTC
TRBV30	TRBJ2-2	-	-	CAWSVPGELFF	TGTGCCTGGTCTGTCCCCGGGGAGCTGTTTTTT
TRBV7-2	TRBJ1-5	TRBD1	-	CASSPGGRSNQPQHF	TGTGCCAGCAGCCCAGGGGGCAGAAGCAATCAGCCCCAGCATTTT
TRBV5-1	TRBJ1-1	TRBD1	once	CASSSSDRGTEAFF	TGCGCCAGCAGCTCTTCCGACAGGGGCACTGAAGCTTTCTTT
TRBV5-1	TRBJ2-7	TRBD2	once	CASSPSGLAAEQYF	TGCGCCAGCAGCCCCAGTGGACTAGCGGCTGAGCAGTACTTC
TRBV2	TRBJ2-1	-	-	CASSEAWAYNEQFF	TGTGCCAGCAGTGAAGCCTGGGCCTACAATGAGCAGTTCTTC
TRBV4-2	TRBJ2-5	-	-	CASSHLRDPGLQETQYF	TGTGCCAGCAGCCACCTCCGGGACCCGGGGCTCCAAGAGACCCAGTACTTC
TRBV5-1	TRBJ2-7	-	few	CASRLGGESEQYF	TGCGCCAGCCGGCTAGGGGGAGAAAGCGAGCAGTACTTC
TRBV5-8	TRBJ2-3	TRBD1	once	CASSVDRGSDTQYF	TGTGCCAGCAGCGTCGACAGGGGGTCCGATACGCAGTATTTT
TRBV19	TRBJ2-1	-	-	CASSKSGFYNEQFF	TGTGCCAGTAGTAAAAGCGGTTTTTACAATGAGCAGTTCTTC
TRBV5-4	TRBJ2-2	-	-	CASSLKGETGELFF	TGTGCCAGCAGCTTAAAAGGGGAAACCGGGGAGCTGTTTTTT
TRBV2	TRBJ2-7	-	-	CASSEGTIQWAYEQYF	TGTGCCAGCAGTGAAGGGACTATCCAGTGGGCCTACGAGCAGTACTTC
TRBV2	TRBJ2-1	-	-	CASTKAPNEQFF	TGTGCCAGCACCAAGGCCCCCAATGAGCAGTTCTTC
TRBV28	TRBJ2-5	TRBD1	-	CASTPLGTGVGETQYF	TGTGCCAGCACCCCCCTCGGGACAGGGGTTGGCGAGACCCAGTACTTC
TRBV6-1	TRBJ1-2	-	-	CASSVAGLNYGYTF	TGTGCCAGCAGTGTGGCAGGACTAAACTATGGCTACACCTTC
TRBV11-3	TRBJ2-5	TRBD2	-	CASSFGRGGQETQYF	TGTGCCAGCAGCTTTGGCCGGGGGGGGCAAGAGACCCAGTACTTC
TRBV4-1	TRBJ2-1	-	-	CASSQLNYNEQFF	TGCGCCAGCAGCCAACTCAATTACAATGAGCAGTTCTTC
TRBV25-1	TRBJ2-7	-	-	CASSEAGEDEQYF	TGTGCCAGCAGTGAGGCAGGGGAGGACGAGCAGTACTTC
TRBV5-5	TRBJ1-1	-	-	CASSLTPDVEAFF	TGTGCCAGCAGCTTAACTCCAGACGTTGAAGCTTTCTTT
TRBV19	TRBJ2-1	TRBD2	-	CASSGTSGINEQFF	TGTGCCAGTAGCGGGACTAGCGGGATAAATGAGCAGTTCTTC
TRBV6-1	TRBJ1-3	-	-	CASSDIVGNTIYF	TGTGCCAGCAGTGACATTGTGGGAAACACCATATATTTT
TRBV6-5	TRBJ2-1	-	-	CAATASSYNEQFF	TGTGCCGCCACCGCGTCCTCCTACAATGAGCAGTTCTTC
TRBV30	TRBJ1-5	TRBD1	-	CAWSRQGASSNQPQHF	TGTGCCTGGAGCCGACAGGGGGCAAGTAGCAATCAGCCCCAGCATTTT
TRBV28	TRBJ2-7	TRBD1	-	CASSSGTGSFYEQYF	TGTGCCAGCAGCTCTGGGACAGGTTCTTTCTACGAGCAGTACTTC
TRBV6-5	TRBJ2-1	TRBD1	-	CASSRGFGEQFF	TGTGCCAGCAGCAGGGGGTTTGGGGAGCAGTTCTTC